A single sample gave rise to the 10 T cell receptor beta chains below, sequenced in a study of T cell responses to AZD1222 COVID-19 vaccine. Only in-frame clones appear in the TCRdb table, and some are missing; sequencing was by immunoSEQ multiplex PCR. The sample shows about 150,000 clones, about 90% of them seen only once. The specimen comprised peripheral blood, sampled 28 days after the second dose of the MenACWY control vaccine. Source of these receptors: an adult who received the MenACWY meningococcal vaccine as a control.

The CDR3 here is CASSRDSFRYQETQYF. CDR3 nucleotides: TGTGCCAGCAGCCGTGACTCCTTCAGGTACCAAGAGACCCAGTACTTC. The chain carries TRBV27 and TRBJ2-5, with unresolved D. The CDR3 contains 16 residues. Germline assignment: CDR1 MNHEY and CDR2 SMNVEV (reference sequence). V lost 6 bases, J lost 0 bases, and 17 bases lay in between.

The chain combines TRBV29-1 with TRBJ2-3; 8 bases line up with TRBD2. The CDR3 length is 12 residues. Looked up from germline, CDR1 is SQVTM and CDR2 is ANQGSEA. Germline trimming cut 6 bases from V and 7 bases from J; bases unmatched to any gene: 6. This chain's CDR3 is CSVDWTSHTQYF. DNA of the CDR3: TGCAGCGTGGACTGGACTAGCCATACGCAGTATTTT.

The chain employs TRBV12-3 or TRBV12-4 and TRBJ2-1; no definite D call. The CDR3 covers 13 residues. The V gene lost 0 bases and the J gene lost 5 bases, with 5 bases spanning the gap. The CDR3 loop reads CASSLAQNNEQFF. The CDR3 DNA sequence: TGTGCCAGCAGTTTAGCTCAAAACAATGAGCAGTTCTTC.

V and J are TRBV6-5 and TRBJ1-4, with 8 bases fitting TRBD1. The V gene's germline CDR1 is MNHEY and CDR2 SVGAGI. CDR3 length equals 13 residues. Trimming took 8 bases from V and 6 from J; bases not matched to a gene: 5. The CDR3 nucleotides read TGTGCCAGCGGACAGGGAGGGGATGAAAAACTGTTTTTT. It is translated as CASGQGGDEKLFF.

This clone showed up just a few times. J is TRBJ2-5 and V is TRBV18; D call uncertain. Trimming pared 3 bases from V and 5 bases from J, leaving 10 bases between. Germline lookup yields CDR1 KGHSH and CDR2 LQKENI. The CDR3 is 13 residues long. The CDR3 protein is CASSPDMMETQYF. In nucleotides, the CDR3 is TGTGCCAGCTCACCCGACATGATGGAGACCCAGTACTTC.

The chain recombines TRBV6-5 with TRBJ1-1, with 9 nucleotides matching TRBD1. The V gene's germline CDR1 is MNHEY and CDR2 SVGAGI. V trimming: 6 bases; J trimming: 8 bases; junction bases outside the gene matches: 7. This CDR3 is built from 13 residues. The CDR3 coding sequence is TGTGCCAGCAGCTCGACAGGGGGTAGAGAAGCTTTCTTT. It specifies CASSSTGGREAFF.

This chain joins TRBV7-2 and TRBJ1-5; D gene ambiguous. In germline, CDR1 is SGHTA, CDR2 FQGNSA. The CDR3 is 15 amino acids. Deletions cut 1 base from V and 2 bases from J, with 9 bases between. The CDR3, as DNA: TGTGCCAGCAGCTTAGAGGATGGGGGCAATCAGCCCCAGCATTTT. As protein: CASSLEDGGNQPQHF. Using reference TRBV7-2 and TRBJ1-5 for the parts outside the CDR3, the full variable domain is GAGVSQSPSNKVTEKGKDVELRCDPISGHTALYWYRQSLGQGLEFLIYFQGNSAPDKSGLPSDRFSAERTGGSVSTLTIQRTQQEDSAVYLCASSLEDGGNQPQHFGDGTRLSIL.

The chain combines TRBV5-8 with TRBJ1-5; 8 bases match TRBD1. There are 15 residues in the CDR3. The V gene's germline CDR1 is SGHTS and CDR2 YDEGEE. Unmatched junction bases numbered 5, after V lost 0 bases and J lost 6 bases. DNA for the CDR3: TGTGCCAGCAGCTTGGACAGGGGGGGGTTTCAGCCCCAGCATTTT. It encodes CASSLDRGGFQPQHF.

The chain uses TRBV28 and TRBJ1-1; the D gene is possibly TRBD1 (5 bases). The CDR3 runs 15 residues. Germline CDR1 and CDR2: MDHEN and SYDVKM. The V end lost 8 bases, the J end lost 1 base, and 17 bases lay between the germline ends. The CDR3 here is CASLNGGEGNTEAFF. The CDR3, as DNA: TGTGCCAGCCTCAATGGGGGGGAAGGGAACACTGAAGCTTTCTTT.

This clone was counted once. The chain employs TRBV7-3 and TRBJ2-1; a possible D gene is TRBD1 (6 bases). The V gene's germline CDR1 is SGHTA and CDR2 FQGTGA. The CDR3 spans 15 residues. V shed 6 bases and J shed 8 bases, with 20 bases lying between them. The CDR3 nucleotides read TGTGCCAGCAGTCCAAACAGGGACCTAATTGATGAGCAGTTCTTC. As protein: CASSPNRDLIDEQFF.